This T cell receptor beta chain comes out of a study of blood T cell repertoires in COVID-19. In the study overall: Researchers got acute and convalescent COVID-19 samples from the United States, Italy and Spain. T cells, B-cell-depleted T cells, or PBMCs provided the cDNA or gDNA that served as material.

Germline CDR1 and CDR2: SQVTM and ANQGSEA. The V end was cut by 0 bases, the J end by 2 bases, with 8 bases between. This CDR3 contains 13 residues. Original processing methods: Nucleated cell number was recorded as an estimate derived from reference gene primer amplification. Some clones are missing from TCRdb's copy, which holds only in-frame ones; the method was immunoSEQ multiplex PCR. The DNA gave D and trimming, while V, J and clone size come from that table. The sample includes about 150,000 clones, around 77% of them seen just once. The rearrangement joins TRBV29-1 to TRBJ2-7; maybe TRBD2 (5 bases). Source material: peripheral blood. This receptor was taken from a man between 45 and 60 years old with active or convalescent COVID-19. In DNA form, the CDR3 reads TGCAGCGTTGAAGAAGCGGCGACCTACGAGCAGTACTTC. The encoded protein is CSVEEAATYEQYF.